This T cell receptor (beta chain) was profiled in a study of blood T cell repertoires in COVID-19. Background on the study: Sources were T cells, B-cell-depleted T cells, or PBMCs; the material itself was cDNA or gDNA.

Here immunoSEQ multiplex PCR was the method, and the copy in TCRdb shows in-frame clones only, minus some. The data show about 76,000 clones, 70% to 90% seen once. CDR1 and CDR2 (germline): SGDLS, YYNGEE. After removal of 1 base from V and 0 bases from J, the junction contained 6 bases not matched to a gene. The CDR3 runs to 16 residues. Seattle patients were enrolled while actively infected and followed longitudinally. Sequencing input: peripheral blood. The V gene is TRBV9, the J gene TRBJ1-1, with 7 bases fitting TRBD1. The receptor's source is a man in his 60s with COVID-19, enrolled during active disease. The CDR3 bases are TGTGCCAGCAGCGTACCCCCGGGACAGATGAACACTGAAGCTTTCTTT. This encodes CASSVPPGQMNTEAFF.